These T cell receptor beta chains were read from a single sample in a study of shared clonotypes between healthy human individuals. The table came from immunoSEQ multiplex PCR; TCRdb's copy has only in-frame clones and leaves some out. Among 2 million to 2.5 million clones, approximately 95% were seen once, and the ten largest hold 0.39%. Sequencing was carried out using naive CD4+ T cells from PBMCs. The receptors stem from a man in his late teens or twenties in good health. Some clones in this sample may be carry-over from other donors' samples. The CDR3 runs from the conserved cysteine through the conserved F or W. The D gene is left open where the match is weak. Clone size is shown for a subset of rows, as once, few, many or a class of expanded clone.

J	size	V	D	CDR3	DNA
TRBJ2-5	NA	TRBV5-4	NA	CASTYRRGRGPQETQYF	TGTGCCAGCACCTACCGCCGAGGGAGGGGGCCTCAAGAGACCCAGTACTTC
TRBJ1-1	NA	TRBV11-2	TRBD1	CASSPRRDRNTEAFF	TGTGCCAGCAGCCCGCGGCGGGACAGGAACACTGAAGCTTTCTTT
TRBJ2-1	NA	TRBV7-7	NA	CASSLLGRGNEQFF	TGTGCCAGCAGCTTATTAGGGCGAGGGAATGAGCAGTTCTTC
TRBJ2-5	NA	TRBV19	NA	CASRVSASGPQETQYF	TGTGCCAGTAGGGTATCGGCATCAGGACCTCAAGAGACCCAGTACTTC
TRBJ2-6	once	TRBV5-1	TRBD2	CASSSLAGEIAGANVLTF	TGCGCCAGCAGCTCGCTGGCGGGAGAGATAGCTGGGGCCAACGTCCTGACTTTC
TRBJ1-1	NA	TRBV7-3	NA	CASSLTGVNTEAFF	TGTGCCAGCAGCTTAACAGGGGTGAACACTGAAGCTTTCTTT
TRBJ2-3	NA	TRBV9	NA	CASSVDRATDTQYF	TGTGCCAGCAGCGTAGATCGAGCCACAGATACGCAGTATTTT
TRBJ1-3	NA	TRBV9	TRBD1	CATSRDRVGNTIYF	TGTGCCACGAGCAGGGACAGGGTCGGAAACACCATATATTTT
TRBJ2-2	NA	TRBV4-2	TRBD1	CASSPRDRVDTGELFF	TGTGCCAGCAGCCCCCGGGACAGGGTGGACACCGGGGAGCTGTTTTTT
TRBJ2-3	NA	TRBV5-4	NA	CASSFKAGPDTQYF	TGTGCCAGCAGCTTTAAGGCGGGCCCGGATACGCAGTATTTT
TRBJ2-5	NA	TRBV9	NA	CASSVAVQETQYF	TGTGCCAGCAGCGTAGCTGTCCAAGAGACCCAGTACTTC
TRBJ1-4	NA	TRBV28	TRBD1	CASSGTGEGGKLFF	TGTGCCAGCAGTGGGACAGGGGAAGGGGGAAAACTGTTTTTT
TRBJ1-4	once	TRBV15	NA	CATSWGGGSEKLFF	TGTGCCACCAGCTGGGGGGGAGGTTCCGAAAAACTGTTTTTT
TRBJ2-5	once	TRBV5-1	NA	CASSSTGLWETQYF	TGCGCCAGCAGCTCCACCGGGTTGTGGGAGACCCAGTACTTC
TRBJ1-2	few	TRBV5-4	TRBD1	CASSLDRGGYTF	TGTGCCAGCAGCTTAGACAGGGGTGGCTACACCTTC
TRBJ2-7	NA	TRBV6-6	NA	CASSPSRYEQYF	TGTGCCAGCAGCCCCTCCCGCTACGAGCAGTACTTC
TRBJ2-7	NA	TRBV6-5	NA	CASSSQGPGYEQYF	TGTGCCAGCAGTTCCCAAGGCCCAGGCTACGAGCAGTACTTC
TRBJ1-2	NA	TRBV4-2	NA	CASSQEGGQGPLYGYTF	TGTGCCAGCAGCCAAGAGGGAGGTCAGGGGCCACTTTATGGCTACACCTTC
TRBJ2-1	NA	TRBV5-4	NA	CASSLTASSDEQFF	TGTGCCAGCAGCTTAACGGCTAGCTCAGATGAGCAGTTCTTC
TRBJ1-1	NA	TRBV5-6	NA	CASSLGGPMLNTEAFF	TGTGCCAGCAGCTTGGGGGGGCCGATGCTGAACACTGAAGCTTTCTTT
TRBJ2-5	once	TRBV6-5	TRBD2	CASSTMAGGEETQYF	TGTGCCAGCAGTACGATGGCGGGAGGGGAAGAGACCCAGTACTTC
TRBJ2-1	NA	TRBV11-3	NA	CASSPGPQRDNEQFF	TGTGCCAGCAGCCCTGGACCCCAGAGGGACAATGAGCAGTTCTTC
TRBJ2-1	NA	TRBV9	TRBD1	CASSVGQGANEQFF	TGTGCCAGCAGCGTTGGCCAGGGGGCAAATGAGCAGTTCTTC
TRBJ2-7	NA	TRBV5-4	TRBD2	CASSLAGGERRYEQYF	TGTGCCAGCAGCTTGGCCGGGGGGGAACGGCGGTACGAGCAGTACTTC
TRBJ2-5	NA	TRBV27	NA	CASSHDRQETQYF	TGTGCCAGCAGTCACGACCGCCAAGAGACCCAGTACTTC
TRBJ1-2	NA	TRBV6-5	TRBD1	CASRGQGASGYTF	TGTGCCAGCAGGGGGCAGGGGGCGTCTGGCTACACCTTC
TRBJ2-3	NA	TRBV7-8	NA	CASSLVLGALTDTQYF	TGTGCCAGCAGCTTAGTCCTAGGGGCCTTAACAGATACGCAGTATTTT
TRBJ1-1	NA	TRBV6-1	NA	CASSELAAEAFF	TGTGCCAGCAGTGAACTGGCGGCGGAAGCTTTCTTT
TRBJ2-7	NA	TRBV30	NA	CAWRGPGTMGLQQYF	TGTGCCTGGAGGGGACCCGGGACGATGGGTTTGCAGCAGTACTTC
TRBJ2-3	NA	TRBV29-1	NA	CSVQLQGGNTQYF	TGCAGTGTCCAGTTACAGGGTGGGAATACGCAGTATTTT
TRBJ2-7	NA	TRBV5-1	TRBD1	CASSPSTGFGEQYF	TGCGCCAGCAGCCCCTCGACAGGGTTCGGCGAGCAGTACTTC
TRBJ2-7	NA	TRBV7-9	NA	CASSIVGASYEQYF	TGTGCCAGCAGCATCGTAGGGGCCTCCTACGAGCAGTACTTC
TRBJ2-1	once	TRBV7-9	NA	CASSLTVGSEQFF	TGTGCCAGCAGCTTGACGGTCGGGAGTGAGCAGTTCTTC
TRBJ1-2	few	TRBV5-1	NA	CASSLGQEINYGYTF	TGCGCCAGCAGCTTGGGACAGGAGATTAACTATGGCTACACCTTC
TRBJ2-5	NA	TRBV5-4	NA	CASSEGTSFQETQYF	TGTGCCAGCAGCGAGGGGACATCCTTTCAAGAGACCCAGTACTTC
TRBJ1-2	few	TRBV2	NA	CASSLSGAHF	TGTGCCAGCAGCCTGAGCGGGGCCCACTTC
TRBJ2-1	NA	TRBV29-1	NA	CSVVGQDSQQFF	TGCAGCGTTGTCGGTCAAGACTCACAGCAGTTCTTC